The 25 T cell receptor beta chains given below trace back to one sample, sequenced in a study of T cells expressing NK-cell markers. Reprocessing the 5' RACE reads, TCRdb reports a single entry for every CDR3 protein and omits DNA. The sample table sets out roughly 180,000 distinct CDR3 sequences. Sequencing was performed on blood T cells: a sorted CD56 or NKG2C T cell subset, CD4+ or CD8+ T cells, or bulk PBMC T cells (not recorded which). Receptor source: a man aged 18-69 years in good health.

The chain couples TRBV15 to TRBJ1-1; TCRdb gives TRBD1 as the D gene, but with no DNA this cannot be confirmed. CDR1 is LNHNV and CDR2 is YYDKDF in the germline V gene (reference sequence). The CDR3 runs 15 residues. The CDR3 protein is CATSRLTGVNTEAFF.

The rearrangement links TRBV7-9 to TRBJ1-6. Germline V gene lookup returns CDR1 SEHNR and CDR2 FQNEAQ (reference sequence). The CDR3 sequence is 15 residues long. CDR3 protein: CASSSAELGNSPLHF.

The chain joins TRBV6-5 to TRBJ2-2; the TCRdb call, TRBD1, lacks DNA for checking. Germline V gene data show CDR1 as MNHEY and CDR2 as SVGAGI. The CDR3 sequence is 19 residues long. CDR3 loop: CASSYSSTPGQGLAGELFF.

This chain links TRBV29-1 with TRBJ2-7; TCRdb picks TRBD1, but there is no DNA to check that call. Per the germline V gene, CDR1 is SQVTM and CDR2 is ANQGSEA. The CDR3 extends over 13 amino acids. The CDR3 loop reads CSVDDTGPGEQYF.

The V and J genes are TRBV6-1 and TRBJ2-7. The germline V gene encodes CDR1 MNHNS and CDR2 SASEGT. This CDR3 spans 14 amino acids. The CDR3 protein is CASREPIPSYEQYF.

The V call is TRBV11-2, the J call TRBJ1-3. Looked up from germline, CDR1 is SGHAT and CDR2 is FQNNGV. This CDR3 region has 13 residues. The CDR3 sequence is CASSSPSGNTIYF.

V gene TRBV28 combines with J gene TRBJ2-2; TCRdb proposes TRBD2, but this gene call is untestable without DNA. The CDR3 sequence is 16 residues long. CDR1 is MDHEN and CDR2 is SYDVKM in the germline V gene. CDR3: CASSSVGLAGIGELFF.

The CDR3 loop is CASSLHGEGQPQHF. The chain combines TRBV5-1 with TRBJ1-5. The CDR3 is 14 residues long. Germline V gene lookup returns CDR1 SGHRS and CDR2 YFSETQ.

The rearrangement uses TRBV21-1 and TRBJ1-2; TCRdb's assignment of TRBD1 cannot be checked, as there is no DNA. TRBV21-1 is flagged as a pseudogene. CDR3 length: 17 residues. CDR3 sequence reads: CASSKDDRETENYGYTF.

The rearrangement joins TRBV2 to TRBJ2-5; the D call of TRBD2 rests on TCRdb alone, since no DNA is present to check it. The CDR3 runs 15 residues. Germline V CDR1 and CDR2: SNHLY, FYNNEI. This CDR3 reads CASNNLAGVLETQYF.

The chain uses TRBV7-9 and TRBJ1-4; as DNA is missing, the TRBD1 call by TCRdb cannot be tested. This CDR3 region has 14 residues. Germline V gives CDR1 SEHNR, CDR2 FQNEAQ (reference sequence). This CDR3 reads CASTLGRSDEKLFF. The variable domain in full, completed from reference TRBV7-9 and TRBJ1-4, reads DTGVSQNPRHKITKRGQNVTFRCDPISEHNRLYWYRQTLGQGPEFLTYFQNEAQLEKSRLLSDRFSAERPKGSFSTLEIQRTEQGDSAMYLCASTLGRSDEKLFFGSGTQLSVL.

The gene calls are TRBV5-1 and TRBJ2-2; absent DNA, TCRdb's TRBD2 call cannot be checked. The germline V gene encodes CDR1 SGHRS and CDR2 YFSETQ. The CDR3 consists of 17 residues. CDR3 in amino acids: CASSLIWASGDTGELFF. The variable domain in full, with the rest retrieved from reference TRBV5-1 and TRBJ2-2, is KAGVTQTPRYLIKTRGQQVTLSCSPISGHRSVSWYQQTPGQGLQFLFEYFSETQRNKGNFPGRFSGRQFSNSRSEMNVSTLELGDSALYLCASSLIWASGDTGELFFGEGSRLTVL.

V usage is TRBV7-2 and J usage is TRBJ2-7; lacking DNA, the TRBD1 call made by TCRdb goes unchecked. Germline-derived CDR1 and CDR2 are SGHTA and FQGNSA. The CDR3 has 18 amino acids. CDR3 sequence reads: CASSLTWTGGISDYEQYF.

The J gene is TRBJ2-3, the V gene TRBV20-1; the TRBD1 assignment by TCRdb is unverifiable without DNA. The CDR3 is 15 amino acids. CDR1 and CDR2 from the germline V gene are DFQATT and SNEGSKA (reference sequence). This chain's CDR3 is CSATRWDSSTDTQYF.

The chain uses TRBV12-3 or TRBV12-4 and TRBJ2-1; the TRBD1 assignment by TCRdb is unverifiable without DNA. The CDR3 is made up of 17 amino acids. This CDR3 reads CASSLYGGGQGYNEQFF.

The rearrangement joins TRBV4-2 to TRBJ1-2; no DNA is available, so the TRBD1 call from TCRdb remains unchecked. CDR1 and CDR2 from the germline V gene are LGHNA and YNFKEQ. The CDR3 contains 14 residues. This CDR3 is CASSQDWDRDGYTF.

The CDR3 here is CASSHPRQGTKTQYF. This chain links TRBV7-9 with TRBJ2-5; as DNA is missing, the TRBD1 call by TCRdb cannot be tested. CDR3 size: 15 residues. Germline V gene data show CDR1 as SEHNR and CDR2 as FQNEAQ (reference sequence).

This sequence joins TRBV10-2 and TRBJ2-5. Germline V CDR1 and CDR2: WSHSY, SAAADI. CDR3 length: 15 residues. The CDR3: CASSVNNRVGETQYF.

This chain links TRBV5-1 with TRBJ1-1. Germline CDR1 SGHRS, CDR2 YFSETQ. The CDR3 runs to 13 residues. CDR3 amino acids: CASSSTRNTEAFF.

This sequence joins TRBV5-5 and TRBJ2-7; there is no DNA to check the TCRdb D call of TRBD1. The CDR3 contains 13 residues. CDR1 and CDR2 (germline): SGHKS, YYEKEE (reference sequence). The CDR3 loop reads CASSGTGIYEQYF.

The genes are TRBV12-5 and TRBJ1-6; the D call of TRBD1 rests on TCRdb alone, since no DNA is present to check it. Germline V gene sequence: CDR1 LGHNT, CDR2 FRNRAP. This CDR3 spans 16 amino acids. The CDR3 reads CASGTAGATYNSPLHF. The full variable domain, in which reference TRBV12-5 and TRBJ1-6 provide the parts outside the CDR3, is DARVTQTPRHKVTEMGQEVTMRCQPILGHNTVFWYRQTMMQGLELLAYFRNRAPLDDSGMPKDRFSAEMPDATLATLKIQPSEPRDSAVYFCASGTAGATYNSPLHFGNGTRLTVT.

V usage is TRBV28 and J usage is TRBJ2-1; without DNA, the TCRdb call of TRBD2 cannot be checked. The V gene's germline CDR1 is MDHEN and CDR2 SYDVKM. The CDR3 contains 15 residues. CDR3 residues: CASSFSGGASDEQFF.

The J gene is TRBJ2-7, the V gene TRBV27; TCRdb selects TRBD1, and the lack of DNA leaves this call unchecked. Germline CDR1 is MNHEY and CDR2 is SMNVEV (reference sequence). This CDR3 has 14 amino acids. CDR3 in amino acids: CASSGQGYSYEQYF.

The rearrangement links TRBV6-4 to TRBJ2-1; TCRdb's D gene call, TRBD2, goes unchecked for lack of DNA. Germline CDR1 reads MRHNA; CDR2 reads SNTAGT. The CDR3 sequence is 19 residues long. Here the CDR3 reads CASSDLTSGGAFSYNEQFF.

The V gene is TRBV27, the J gene TRBJ2-4; without DNA, the TCRdb call of TRBD1 cannot be checked. CDR3 length: 14 amino acids. CDR1 is MNHEY and CDR2 is SMNVEV in the germline V gene (reference sequence). The chain's CDR3 is CASTPGSAKNIQYF.